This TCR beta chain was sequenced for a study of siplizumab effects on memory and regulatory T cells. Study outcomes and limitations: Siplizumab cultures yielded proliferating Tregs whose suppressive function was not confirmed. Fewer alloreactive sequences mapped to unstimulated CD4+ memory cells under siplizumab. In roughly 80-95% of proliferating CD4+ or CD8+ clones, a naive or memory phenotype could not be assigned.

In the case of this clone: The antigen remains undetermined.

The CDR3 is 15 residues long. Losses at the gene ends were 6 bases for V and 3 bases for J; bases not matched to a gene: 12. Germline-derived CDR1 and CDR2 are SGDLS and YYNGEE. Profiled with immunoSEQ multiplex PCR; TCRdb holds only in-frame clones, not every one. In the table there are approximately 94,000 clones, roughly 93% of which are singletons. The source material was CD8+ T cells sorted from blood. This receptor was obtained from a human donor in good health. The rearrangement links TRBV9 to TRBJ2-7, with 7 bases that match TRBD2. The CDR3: CASTTGPSGHYEQYF. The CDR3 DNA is TGTGCCAGCACCACGGGACCTAGCGGCCACTACGAGCAGTACTTC.